This T cell receptor beta chain was captured in a study of T cell responses to AZD1222 COVID-19 vaccine. Study-wide context: Pooled in the analysis were second doses at about 4 or about 12 weeks.

Study conclusions and caveats: Only after the peak T cell response were repertoires sampled. Mapped onto spike, vaccine-associated CD4 TCRs spanned it and were dominant at 160-218 and 743-854. Donors were largely white British and mainly female; clonal diversity was possibly underestimated.

Clones were sequenced by immunoSEQ multiplex PCR, and TCRdb holds only the in-frame ones, with some missing. The sample holds approximately 68,000 clones, 70% to 90% seen once. To note about this clone: Antigen: not known.

Germline assignment: CDR1 LNHNV and CDR2 YYDKDF (reference sequence). The CDR3 runs 11 residues. The ends were cut back, 8 bases at V and 2 bases at J, with 7 bases in the middle. The sequences come from peripheral blood, collected on day 0 of AZD1222 vaccination. The receptor was isolated from an adult in good health. The V call is TRBV15, the J call TRBJ2-7; no clear D. This CDR3 reads CATGSPYEQYF. The CDR3 DNA is TGTGCCACCGGGTCCCCCTACGAGCAGTACTTC.